These 27 T cell receptor beta chains were sequenced from one sample in a study of blood T cell repertoires in COVID-19. The data were produced by immunoSEQ multiplex PCR, yet TCRdb's version contains in-frame clones alone and is incomplete. The repertoire has fewer than 75,000 clones, around 87% of them found once; the top ten carry 6% to 8.5%. Sequenced sample: peripheral blood. The receptors originated from a man aged 55 to 70 with active or convalescent COVID-19.

The V call is TRBV4-1, the J call TRBJ2-1, with TRBD2 identical over 7 bases. Trimming removed 0 bases from V and 7 bases from J; junction bases left unmatched: 15. In germline, CDR1 is MGHRA, CDR2 YSYEKL. The CDR3 runs 18 residues. This chain's CDR3 is CASSQEVGSGGRGNEQFF. The CDR3 DNA reads as TGCGCCAGCAGCCAAGAGGTGGGGTCGGGCGGGAGAGGAAATGAGCAGTTCTTC.

The gene calls are TRBV7-9 and TRBJ2-5; D possibly corresponds to TRBD2 (5 bases). Germline loops: CDR1 SEHNR, CDR2 FQNEAQ (reference sequence). CDR3 length equals 14 residues. V lost 1 base and J 4 bases, leaving 10 bases between the germline ends. The CDR3 is CASSLERLSETQYF. CDR3 nucleotide sequence: TGTGCCAGCAGCTTAGAGCGGCTCTCAGAGACCCAGTACTTC.

V and J are TRBV12-3 or TRBV12-4 and TRBJ2-1, with D possibly being TRBD2 (5 bases). Trimming shortened V by 5 bases and J by 7 bases, and 6 bases separated the two germline ends. This CDR3 has 11 residues. The CDR3 DNA is TGTGCCAGCAGTCGGGGTAATGAGCAGTTCTTC. This encodes CASSRGNEQFF.

This chain links TRBV10-3 with TRBJ2-4; D is possibly TRBD2 (5 bases). V lost 5 bases and J 1 base, leaving 9 bases between the germline ends. Germline assignment: CDR1 ENHRY and CDR2 SYGVKD. The CDR3 totals 14 residues. CDR3 amino acids: CAISRGTAKNIQYF. CDR3 coding DNA: TGTGCCATCAGTCGGGGTACCGCCAAAAACATTCAGTACTTC.

V is TRBV6-4 and J is TRBJ1-2; the match to TRBD1 covers 8 bases. From germline, CDR1 is MRHNA and CDR2 SNTAGT. The V and J ends lost 10 bases and 8 bases, in that order; junction bases with no gene match: 6. CDR3 length equals 11 residues. The CDR3 is CATRQGNGYTF. The CDR3 DNA follows: TGTGCCACTCGACAGGGGAACGGCTACACCTTC.

The CDR3 region is CASSLRGNYGYTF. In nucleotides, the CDR3 is TGTGCCAGCAGTTTAAGGGGGAACTATGGCTACACCTTC. The V call is TRBV27, the J call TRBJ1-2; tentatively, D is TRBD1 (6 bases). Germline lookup yields CDR1 MNHEY and CDR2 SMNVEV (reference sequence). Trimming pared 2 bases from V and 2 bases from J, leaving 6 bases between. CDR3 length: 13 amino acids.

For the CDR3, the DNA is TGTGCCAGCAGCCCCGGGGACTATGGCTACACCTTC. Residues: CASSPGDYGYTF. The chain has TRBV12-3 or TRBV12-4 and TRBJ1-2; D remains unclear. CDR3 length equals 12 residues. Trimming took 6 bases from V and 3 from J, leaving 8 bases between them.

This clone appeared once. The J gene is TRBJ1-6, the V gene TRBV30; D unresolved. CDR3 length equals 14 residues. V was trimmed by 4 bases and J by 7 bases, leaving 14 bases between them. Looked up from germline, CDR1 is GTSNPN and CDR2 is SVGIG (reference sequence). CDR3 nucleotides: TGTGCCTGGATTAGTAAACTTCGAAATTCACCCCTCCACTTT. Its translation is CAWISKLRNSPLHF.

In this sample, this clone turned up once. The V call is TRBV21-1, the J call TRBJ2-5; TRBD2, the D gene given by the table, was not confirmed from the DNA. TRBV21-1 is reported as a pseudogene. The CDR3 sequence is 16 residues long. The CDR3 spells CASSILAGGHQETQYF. CDR3 DNA: TGTGCCAGCAGCATCCTAGCGGGGGGTCACCAAGAGACCCAGTACTTC.

This clone has only a few counts. J is TRBJ2-1 and V is TRBV5-1; TRBD2 aligns across 7 bases. The ends lost 6 bases at V and 9 bases at J; junction bases unmatched: 12. The V gene's germline CDR1 is SGHRS and CDR2 YFSETQ. This CDR3 is built from 14 residues. This chain's CDR3 is CASTREDAASEQFF. CDR3 bases: TGCGCCAGCACCCGGGAGGACGCGGCATCTGAGCAGTTCTTC. The full variable domain, completed using reference TRBV5-1 and TRBJ2-1, is KAGVTQTPRYLIKTRGQQVTLSCSPISGHRSVSWYQQTPGQGLQFLFEYFSETQRNKGNFPGRFSGRQFSNSRSEMNVSTLELGDSALYLCASTREDAASEQFFGPGTRLTVL.

This clone was observed a handful of times. The V call is TRBV5-1, the J call TRBJ2-2; a weak D match, TRBD2 (6 bases). The germline V gene has CDR1 SGHRS and CDR2 YFSETQ. Trimming removed 5 bases at V and 2 bases at J, with 10 bases between. The CDR3 extends over 14 amino acids. The CDR3 loop is CASRGEVNTGELFF. In DNA form, the CDR3 reads TGCGCCAGCAGGGGGGAGGTAAACACCGGGGAGCTGTTTTTT.

This clone was detected only once. This chain joins TRBV7-3 and TRBJ2-7; D remains ambiguous. This CDR3 has 14 residues. The germline gives CDR1 SGHTA, CDR2 FQGTGA. V was pared by 0 bases and J by 0 bases, with 6 bases between. The CDR3, as DNA: TGTGCCAGCAGCTTAACTGCCAGCTCCTACGAGCAGTACTTC. It codes for CASSLTASSYEQYF.

J is TRBJ1-2 and V is TRBV5-1, with D tentatively TRBD1 (6 bases). CDR1 and CDR2 (germline): SGHRS, YFSETQ. The CDR3 has 13 amino acids. V lost 1 base and J lost 3, with 7 bases in between. CDR3 nucleotide sequence: TGCGCCAGCAGCTTGAACAGGGACTATGGCTACACCTTC. Translated: CASSLNRDYGYTF.

In nucleotides, the CDR3 is TGCAGCGTTGAGTCGGCAGGAGGCTACGAGCAGTACTTC. It codes for CSVESAGGYEQYF. The chain has TRBV29-1 and TRBJ2-7, with a tentative D call TRBD2 (5 bases). CDR1 is SQVTM and CDR2 is ANQGSEA in the germline V gene. This CDR3 spans 13 amino acids. The V end lost 3 bases, the J end lost 3 bases, and 12 bases lay between the germline ends.

The gene calls are TRBV9 and TRBJ1-1; 7 bases align to TRBD1. The CDR3 contains 15 residues. The germline V gene encodes CDR1 SGDLS and CDR2 YYNGEE. V lost 0 bases and J lost 6; bases outside the gene matches: 8. The DNA of the CDR3 is TGTGCCAGCAGCGTAGAGGTAGGGGGCAGGTCTGAAGCTTTCTTT. This encodes CASSVEVGGRSEAFF. Combining the CDR3 with reference TRBV9 and TRBJ1-1 gives the whole variable domain DSGVTQTPKHLITATGQRVTLRCSPRSGDLSVYWYQQSLDQGLQFLIQYYNGEERAKGNILERFSAQQFPDLHSELNLSSLELGDSALYFCASSVEVGGRSEAFFGQGTRLTVV.

This clone has more than one count but fewer than ten. This chain connects TRBV7-9 to TRBJ1-5, with 8 bases lining up with TRBD1. The V segment lost 5 bases and the J segment 3 bases; nucleotides outside the gene matches: 6. The CDR3 sequence is 15 residues long. Germline-derived CDR1 and CDR2 are SEHNR and FQNEAQ (reference sequence). DNA of the CDR3: TGTGCCAGCAGCGTATCGGGACAGGCCAATCAGCCCCAGCATTTT. Its protein product is CASSVSGQANQPQHF.

The chain has TRBV5-1 and TRBJ2-2; D is uncertain. Germline V gives CDR1 SGHRS, CDR2 YFSETQ. V gave up 0 bases and J gave up 3 bases, with 6 bases separating them. The CDR3 runs to 14 residues. The CDR3 is CASSLVSYTGELFF. The DNA of the CDR3 is TGCGCCAGCAGCTTGGTTTCCTACACCGGGGAGCTGTTTTTT.

Only one count was recorded for this clone. The chain employs TRBV29-1 and TRBJ2-7, with TRBD2 matching over 7 bases. This CDR3 spans 15 amino acids. V shed 6 bases, J shed 2 bases, and the junction held 13 bases outside the gene matches. The germline gives CDR1 SQVTM, CDR2 ANQGSEA. The CDR3 DNA reads TGCAGCGTCATTCCTAGCGGAGTAACCGCCTACGAGCAGTACTTC. This encodes CSVIPSGVTAYEQYF.

V usage is TRBV15 and J usage is TRBJ2-7, with 7 bases lining up with TRBD1. Germline CDR1 reads LNHNV; CDR2 reads YYDKDF (reference sequence). Trimming removed 0 bases from V and 7 bases from J; junction bases left unmatched: 6. CDR3 length equals 14 residues. As DNA, the CDR3 is TGTGCCACCAGCAGAGAAAGGGACAGCTTAGAGCAGTACTTC. It yields the protein CATSRERDSLEQYF.

This clone was observed once. CDR3 DNA sequence: TGTGCCAGCAGCGTAGGGGGGACAGCGAACACCGGGGAGCTGTTTTTT. This gives the protein CASSVGGTANTGELFF. This rearrangement joins TRBV9 to TRBJ2-2, with 7 bases aligning to TRBD1. The CDR3 loop spans 16 amino acids. V shed 0 bases, J shed 0 bases, and the junction held 2 bases outside the gene matches. Germline V gene sequence: CDR1 SGDLS, CDR2 YYNGEE.

This chain uses TRBV4-3 with TRBJ2-3, with unresolved D. Germline loops: CDR1 LGHNA, CDR2 YSLEER. CDR3 length: 15 residues. The V gene lost 1 base and the J gene lost 1 base, with 9 bases spanning the gap. The CDR3 region is CASSQGQQGTDTQYF. The DNA of the CDR3 is TGCGCCAGCAGCCAAGGGCAACAAGGCACAGATACGCAGTATTTT.

The V and J genes are TRBV3-1 (or the pseudogene TRBV3-2) and TRBJ2-3; the match to TRBD2 covers 12 bases. Per the germline V gene, CDR1 is LGHDT and CDR2 is YNNKEL (reference sequence). V lost 1 base and J lost 5; bases outside the gene matches: 1. CDR3 length: 15 residues. The CDR3 loop is CASSQASGGVDTQYF. CDR3 nucleotide sequence: TGTGCCAGCAGCCAAGCTAGCGGGGGGGTAGATACGCAGTATTTT.

This clone has a single count. V usage is TRBV7-2 and J usage is TRBJ2-7, with 8 nucleotides matching TRBD2. This CDR3 has 15 amino acids. The trim removed 1 base at V and 2 bases at J, leaving 4 bases unmatched. CDR1 is SGHTA, CDR2 FQGNSA, per germline. As DNA, the CDR3 is TGTGCCAGCAGCTTAGGTGGAGCGGGGGCCTACGAGCAGTACTTC. Translation gives CASSLGGAGAYEQYF.

CDR3 DNA: TGTGCCAGCAGACCGACTCTAGCGGGGGCCCAAAATGAGCAGTTCTTC. Residues: CASRPTLAGAQNEQFF. This sequence joins TRBV4-2 and TRBJ2-1; TRBD2 aligns across 10 bases. CDR1 LGHNA and CDR2 YNFKEQ come from the germline V gene. With V trimmed by 6 bases and J by 7 bases, 12 bases remained unmatched. This CDR3 region has 16 residues.

The chain employs TRBV12-5 and TRBJ1-1; no firm D call. The length of the CDR3 is 13 residues. V gave up 6 bases and J gave up 7 bases, with 15 bases separating them. Looked up from germline, CDR1 is LGHNT and CDR2 is FRNRAP. The CDR3 loop reads CASGQHPAGEAFF. The CDR3 DNA sequence: TGTGCTAGTGGCCAGCACCCGGCAGGTGAAGCTTTCTTT. Combining the CDR3 with reference TRBV12-5 and TRBJ1-1 gives the whole variable domain DARVTQTPRHKVTEMGQEVTMRCQPILGHNTVFWYRQTMMQGLELLAYFRNRAPLDDSGMPKDRFSAEMPDATLATLKIQPSEPRDSAVYFCASGQHPAGEAFFGQGTRLTVV.

In this sample, this clone turned up a few times. This chain joins TRBV4-2 and TRBJ2-2; D not certain. The CDR3 sequence is 15 residues long. The V gene's germline CDR1 is LGHNA and CDR2 YNFKEQ. Deletions cut 4 bases from V and 6 bases from J, with 15 bases between. The CDR3 region is CASSPALEQAGELFF. CDR3 nucleotides: TGTGCCAGCAGCCCCGCCCTTGAACAAGCCGGGGAGCTGTTTTTT.

The chain is built from TRBV2 and TRBJ1-1; 7 bases agree with TRBD1. Trimming at V came to 6 bases and at J to 1 base, leaving 5 bases not matched to a gene. This CDR3 has 14 amino acids. Germline CDR1 SNHLY, CDR2 FYNNEI. This CDR3 is CASRGQTTNTEAFF. CDR3 nucleotide sequence: TGTGCCAGCAGGGGACAGACGACGAACACTGAAGCTTTCTTT.